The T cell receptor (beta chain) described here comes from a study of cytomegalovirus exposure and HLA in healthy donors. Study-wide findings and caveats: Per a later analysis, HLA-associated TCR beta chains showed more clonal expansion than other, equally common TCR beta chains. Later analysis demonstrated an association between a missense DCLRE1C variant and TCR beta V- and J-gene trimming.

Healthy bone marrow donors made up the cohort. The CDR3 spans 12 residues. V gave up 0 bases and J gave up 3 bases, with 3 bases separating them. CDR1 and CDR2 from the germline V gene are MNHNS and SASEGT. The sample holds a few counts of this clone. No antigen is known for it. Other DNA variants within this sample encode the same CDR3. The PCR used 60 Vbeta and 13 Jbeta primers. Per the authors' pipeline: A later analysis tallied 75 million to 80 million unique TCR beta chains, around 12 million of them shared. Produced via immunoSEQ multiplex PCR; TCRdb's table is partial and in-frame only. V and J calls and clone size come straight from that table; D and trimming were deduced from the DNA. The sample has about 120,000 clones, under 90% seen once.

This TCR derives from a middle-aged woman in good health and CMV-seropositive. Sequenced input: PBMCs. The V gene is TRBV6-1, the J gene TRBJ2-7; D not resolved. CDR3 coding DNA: TGTGCCAGCAGTGAAGCTCGCTACGAGCAGTACTTC. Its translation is CASSEARYEQYF.